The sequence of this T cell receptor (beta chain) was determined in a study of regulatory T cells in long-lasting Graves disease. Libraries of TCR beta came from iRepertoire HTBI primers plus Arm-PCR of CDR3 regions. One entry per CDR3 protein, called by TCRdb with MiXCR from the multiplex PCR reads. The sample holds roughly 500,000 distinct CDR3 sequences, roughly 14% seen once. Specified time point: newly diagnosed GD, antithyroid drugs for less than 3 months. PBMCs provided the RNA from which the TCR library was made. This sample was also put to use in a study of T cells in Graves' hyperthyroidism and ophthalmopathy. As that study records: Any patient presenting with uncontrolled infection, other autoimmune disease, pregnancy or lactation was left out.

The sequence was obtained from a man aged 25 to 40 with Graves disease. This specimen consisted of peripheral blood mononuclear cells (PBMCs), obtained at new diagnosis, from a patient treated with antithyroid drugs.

CDR3 DNA sequence: TGTGCCACCAGTGACTACGGGAGAAAGACCCAGTACTTC. As protein: CATSDYGRKTQYF. The chain links TRBV24-1 to TRBJ2-5; D perhaps matches TRBD2 (6 bases). Trimming pared 4 bases from V and 6 bases from J, leaving 11 bases between. The CDR3 totals 13 residues. From germline, CDR1 is KGHDR and CDR2 SFDVKD.